Listed here is a single TCR beta chain. PCR primers comprised 60 Vbeta and 13 Jbeta primers. In the original processing: The count from a later analysis was 65 million to 90 million unique TCR beta chains, approximately 9.9 million of them shared. Libraries were prepared by immunoSEQ multiplex PCR; TCRdb keeps only in-frame clonotypes and omits some of them. The DNA gave D and trimming, while V, J and clone size come from that table. The sample contains about 150,000 clones, 75% to 90% of which appear only once. This sample was taken from a study of cytomegalovirus exposure and HLA in healthy donors. V was shortened by 3 bases and J by 0 bases, with 7 bases between the two germline ends. The CDR3 runs to 14 residues. The germline V gene has CDR1 MNHEY and CDR2 SMNVEV (reference sequence).

The sequence derives from a woman under 30 in good health and CMV-seronegative. The genes are TRBV27 and TRBJ2-3; the D is unclear. Source material: PBMCs. The CDR3 sequence is CASSLLRSTDTQYF. DNA for the CDR3: TGTGCCAGCAGTTTGTTACGGAGCACAGATACGCAGTATTTT.